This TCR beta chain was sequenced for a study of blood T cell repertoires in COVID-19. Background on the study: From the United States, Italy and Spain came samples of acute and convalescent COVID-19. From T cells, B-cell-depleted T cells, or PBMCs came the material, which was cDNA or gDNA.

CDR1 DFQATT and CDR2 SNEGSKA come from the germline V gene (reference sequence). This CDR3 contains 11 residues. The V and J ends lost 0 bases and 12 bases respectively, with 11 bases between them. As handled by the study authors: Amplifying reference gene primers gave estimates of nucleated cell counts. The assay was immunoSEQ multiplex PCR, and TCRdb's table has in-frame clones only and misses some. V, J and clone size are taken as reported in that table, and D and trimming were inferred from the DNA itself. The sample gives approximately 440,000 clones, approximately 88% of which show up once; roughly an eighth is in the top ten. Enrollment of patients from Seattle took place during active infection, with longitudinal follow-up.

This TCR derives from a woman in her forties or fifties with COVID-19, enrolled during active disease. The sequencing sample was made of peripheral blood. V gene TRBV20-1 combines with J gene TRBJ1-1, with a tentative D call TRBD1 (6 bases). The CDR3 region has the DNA TGCAGTGCTAGAGATACCGGGGGGCCTTTCTTT. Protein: CSARDTGGPFF.